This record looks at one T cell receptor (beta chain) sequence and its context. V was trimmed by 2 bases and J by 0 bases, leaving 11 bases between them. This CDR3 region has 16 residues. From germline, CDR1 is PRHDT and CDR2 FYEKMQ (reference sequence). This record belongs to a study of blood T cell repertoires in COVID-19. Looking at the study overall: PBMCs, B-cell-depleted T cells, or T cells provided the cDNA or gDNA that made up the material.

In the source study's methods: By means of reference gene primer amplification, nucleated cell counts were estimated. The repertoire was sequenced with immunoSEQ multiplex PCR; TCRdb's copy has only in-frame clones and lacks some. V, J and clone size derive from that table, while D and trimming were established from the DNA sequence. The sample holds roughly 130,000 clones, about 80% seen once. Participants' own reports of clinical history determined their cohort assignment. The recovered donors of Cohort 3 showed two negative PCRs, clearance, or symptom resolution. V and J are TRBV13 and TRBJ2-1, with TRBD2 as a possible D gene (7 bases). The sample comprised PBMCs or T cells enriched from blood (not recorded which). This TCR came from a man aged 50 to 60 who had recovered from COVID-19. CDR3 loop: CASSLRGGDSYNEQFF. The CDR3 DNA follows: TGTGCCAGCAGCTTAAGAGGGGGGGACTCCTACAATGAGCAGTTCTTC. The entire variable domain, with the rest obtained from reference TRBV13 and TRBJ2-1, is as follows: AAGVIQSPRHLIKEKRETATLKCYPIPRHDTVYWYQQGPGQDPQFLISFYEKMQSDKGSIPDRFSAQQFSDYHSELNMSSLELGDSALYFCASSLRGGDSYNEQFFGPGTRLTVL.